This T cell receptor (beta chain) is drawn from a study of blood T cell repertoires in COVID-19. Germline V gene lookup returns CDR1 SGHDT and CDR2 YYEEEE. The CDR3 totals 15 residues. Trimming shortened V by 0 bases and J by 3 bases, and 12 bases separated the two germline ends. Original processing notes: Reference gene primer amplification yielded estimated nucleated cell counts. This table comes from immunoSEQ multiplex PCR, and its TCRdb copy is limited to in-frame clones, with some not included. The V and J calls and clone size come from that table; D and trimming were worked out from the DNA. This table holds 55,000 to 95,000 clones, roughly four fifths found once.

The sequence came from a woman between 65 and 79 years old with acute or convalescent COVID-19. Sequencing used peripheral blood. The chain has TRBV5-6 and TRBJ1-1, with D perhaps matching TRBD1 (5 bases). The CDR3 region has the DNA TGTGCCAGCAGCTTGGGTCGGGGGTTGGACACTGAAGCTTTCTTT. It encodes CASSLGRGLDTEAFF. Drawing the rest from reference TRBV5-6 and TRBJ1-1, the complete variable domain is DAGVTQSPTHLIKTRGQQVTLRCSPKSGHDTVSWYQQALGQGPQFIFQYYEEEERQRGNFPDRFSGHQFPNYSSELNVNALLLGDSALYLCASSLGRGLDTEAFFGQGTRLTVV.